The T cell receptor (beta chain) described here comes from a study of T cells in localized non-small cell lung cancer. Points on this clone: Its antigen is undetermined.

The table came from immunoSEQ multiplex PCR; TCRdb's copy has only in-frame clones and leaves some out. The sample contains tens of thousands of clones, around nine tenths of which appear only once. V gave up 4 bases and J gave up 1 base, with 15 bases separating them. The CDR3 length is 16 residues. Germline V CDR1 and CDR2: LNHDA, SQIVND (reference sequence). Study conclusions and caveats: Uninvolved nearby lung showed the greatest T cell clonality, exceeding that found in tumor. Longer overall survival was seen with higher T cell density measured in blood. Because sequencing included only one region (of the tumor), heterogeneity remains possible.

The starting material was peripheral blood, obtained before any cancer treatment. The TCR sequence derives from a woman aged 40-70 years with stage I lung adenocarcinoma. V is TRBV19 and J is TRBJ2-3; perhaps TRBD1 as D (6 bases). The CDR3 loop reads CASSRYRVVGTDTQYF. In DNA, the CDR3 is TGTGCCAGTAGTAGGTACAGGGTTGTCGGCACAGATACGCAGTATTTT.